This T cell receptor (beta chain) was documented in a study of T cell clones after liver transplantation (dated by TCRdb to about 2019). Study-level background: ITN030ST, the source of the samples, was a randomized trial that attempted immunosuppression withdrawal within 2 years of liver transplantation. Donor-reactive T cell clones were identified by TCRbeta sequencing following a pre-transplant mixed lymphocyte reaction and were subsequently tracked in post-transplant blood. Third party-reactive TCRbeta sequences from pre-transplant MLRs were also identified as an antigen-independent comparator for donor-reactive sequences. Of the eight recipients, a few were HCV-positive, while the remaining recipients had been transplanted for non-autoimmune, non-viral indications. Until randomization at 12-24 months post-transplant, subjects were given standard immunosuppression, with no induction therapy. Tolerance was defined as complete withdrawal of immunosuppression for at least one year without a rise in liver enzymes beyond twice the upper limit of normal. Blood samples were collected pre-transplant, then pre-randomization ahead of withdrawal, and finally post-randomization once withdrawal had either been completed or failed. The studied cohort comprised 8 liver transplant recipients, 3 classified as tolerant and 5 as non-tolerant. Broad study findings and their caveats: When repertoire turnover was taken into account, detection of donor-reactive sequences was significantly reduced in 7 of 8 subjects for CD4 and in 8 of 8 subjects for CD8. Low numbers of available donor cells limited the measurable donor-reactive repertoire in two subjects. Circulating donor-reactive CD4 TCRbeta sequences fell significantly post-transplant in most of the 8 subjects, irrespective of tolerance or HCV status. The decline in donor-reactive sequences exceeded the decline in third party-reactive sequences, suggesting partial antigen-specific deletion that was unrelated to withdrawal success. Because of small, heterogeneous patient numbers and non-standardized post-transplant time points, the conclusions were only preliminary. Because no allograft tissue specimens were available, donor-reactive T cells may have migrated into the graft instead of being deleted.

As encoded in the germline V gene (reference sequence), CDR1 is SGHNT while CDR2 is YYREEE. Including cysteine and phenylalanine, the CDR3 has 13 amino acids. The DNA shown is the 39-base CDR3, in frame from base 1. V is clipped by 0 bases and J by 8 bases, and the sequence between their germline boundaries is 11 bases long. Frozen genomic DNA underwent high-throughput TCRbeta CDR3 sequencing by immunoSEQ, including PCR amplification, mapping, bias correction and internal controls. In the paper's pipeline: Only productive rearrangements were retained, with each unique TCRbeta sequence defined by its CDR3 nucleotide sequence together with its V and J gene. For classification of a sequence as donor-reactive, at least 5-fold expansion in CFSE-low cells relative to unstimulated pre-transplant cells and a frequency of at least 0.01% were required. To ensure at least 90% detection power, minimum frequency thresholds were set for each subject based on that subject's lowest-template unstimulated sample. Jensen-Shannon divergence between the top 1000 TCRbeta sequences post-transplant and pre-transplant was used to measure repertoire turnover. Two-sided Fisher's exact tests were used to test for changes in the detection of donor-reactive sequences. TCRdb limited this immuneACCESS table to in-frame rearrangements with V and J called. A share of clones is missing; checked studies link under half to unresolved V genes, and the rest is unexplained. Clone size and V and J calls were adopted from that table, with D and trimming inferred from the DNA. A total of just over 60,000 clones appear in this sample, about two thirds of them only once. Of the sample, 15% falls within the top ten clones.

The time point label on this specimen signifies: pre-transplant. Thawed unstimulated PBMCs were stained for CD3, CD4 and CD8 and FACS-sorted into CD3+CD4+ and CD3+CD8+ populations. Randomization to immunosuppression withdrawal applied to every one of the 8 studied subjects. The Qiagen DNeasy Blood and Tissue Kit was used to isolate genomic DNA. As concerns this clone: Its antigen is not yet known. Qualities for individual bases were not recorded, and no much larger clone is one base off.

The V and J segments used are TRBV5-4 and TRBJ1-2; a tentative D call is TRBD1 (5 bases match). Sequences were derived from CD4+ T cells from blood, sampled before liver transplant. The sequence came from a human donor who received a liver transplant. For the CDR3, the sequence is CASSLGGEEGYTF. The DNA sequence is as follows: TGTGCCAGCAGCTTGGGGGGCGAAGAAGGCTACACCTTC.